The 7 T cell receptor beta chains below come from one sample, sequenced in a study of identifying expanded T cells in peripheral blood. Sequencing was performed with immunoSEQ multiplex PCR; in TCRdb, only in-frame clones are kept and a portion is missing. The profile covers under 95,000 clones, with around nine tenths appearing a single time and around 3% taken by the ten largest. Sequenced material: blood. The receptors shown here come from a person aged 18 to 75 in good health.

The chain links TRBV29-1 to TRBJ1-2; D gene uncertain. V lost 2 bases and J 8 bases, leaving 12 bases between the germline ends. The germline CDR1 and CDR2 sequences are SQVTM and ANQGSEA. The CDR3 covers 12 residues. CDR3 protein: CSVEFRDLGYTF. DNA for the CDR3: TGCAGCGTTGAATTTCGGGATTTGGGCTACACCTTC. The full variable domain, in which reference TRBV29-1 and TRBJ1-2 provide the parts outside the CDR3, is SAVISQKPSRDICQRGTSLTIQCQVDSQVTMMFWYRQQPGQSLTLIATANQGSEATYESGFVIDKFPISRPNLTFSTLTVSNMSPEDSSIYLCSVEFRDLGYTFGSGTRLTVV.

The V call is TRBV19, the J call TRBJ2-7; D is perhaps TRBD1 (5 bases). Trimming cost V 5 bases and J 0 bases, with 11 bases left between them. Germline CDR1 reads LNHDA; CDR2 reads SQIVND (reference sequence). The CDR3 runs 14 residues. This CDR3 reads CASSLQVYSYEQYF. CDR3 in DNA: TGTGCCAGTAGTTTACAGGTTTACTCCTACGAGCAGTACTTC.

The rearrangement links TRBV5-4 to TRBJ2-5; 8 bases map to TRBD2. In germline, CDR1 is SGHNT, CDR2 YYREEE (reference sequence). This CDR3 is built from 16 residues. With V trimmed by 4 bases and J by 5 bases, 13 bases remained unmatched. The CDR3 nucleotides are TGTGCCAGCAGCGCGAATTTAGCGGGGACAAGGGAGACCCAGTACTTC. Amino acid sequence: CASSANLAGTRETQYF.

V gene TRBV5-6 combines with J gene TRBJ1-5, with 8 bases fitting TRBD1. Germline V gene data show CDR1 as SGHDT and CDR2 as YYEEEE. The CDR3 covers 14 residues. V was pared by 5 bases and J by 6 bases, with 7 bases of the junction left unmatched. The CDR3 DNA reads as TGTGCCAGCAGAACAGACAGGGGTTGTCAGCCCCAGCATTTT. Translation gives CASRTDRGCQPQHF.

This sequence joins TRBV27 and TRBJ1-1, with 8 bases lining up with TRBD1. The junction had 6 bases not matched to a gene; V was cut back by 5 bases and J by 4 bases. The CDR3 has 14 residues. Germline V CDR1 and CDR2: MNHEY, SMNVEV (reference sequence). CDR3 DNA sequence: TGTGCCAGCAGTCTTGGACAGGGATTCACTGAAGCTTTCTTT. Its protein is CASSLGQGFTEAFF.

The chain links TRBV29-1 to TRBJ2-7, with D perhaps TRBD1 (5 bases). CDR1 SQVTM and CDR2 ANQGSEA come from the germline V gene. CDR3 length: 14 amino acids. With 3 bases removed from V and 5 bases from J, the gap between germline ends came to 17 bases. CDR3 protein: CSVDWGGALNEQYF. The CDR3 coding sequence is TGCAGCGTTGATTGGGGTGGGGCGCTAAACGAGCAGTACTTC.

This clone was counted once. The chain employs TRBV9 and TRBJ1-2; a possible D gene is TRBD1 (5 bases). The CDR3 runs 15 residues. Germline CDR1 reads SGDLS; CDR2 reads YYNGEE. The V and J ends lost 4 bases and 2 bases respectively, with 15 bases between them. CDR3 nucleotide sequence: TGTGCCAGCAGCAAGGACCGGGGGGGAAACTATGGCTACACCTTC. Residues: CASSKDRGGNYGYTF.